This T cell receptor (beta chain) was identified in a study of T cells in Graves' hyperthyroidism and ophthalmopathy (dated by TCRdb to between 2017 and 2020). Looking at the study overall: Peripheral blood samples were taken at the time of initial diagnosis, prior to any treatment. For training and testing, the 100 or so patients in the discovery cohort were randomly divided in a 7:3 ratio. In more than 5 Graves' hyperthyroidism patients, the study also compared T-cell repertoires from thyroid tissue with T-cell repertoires from blood. Following sampling, methimazole starting at 30 mg daily was given to hyperthyroidism patients, and high-dose intravenous methylprednisolone was given to ophthalmopathy patients. Whether ophthalmopathy could be predicted prospectively was tested in an independent validation cohort made up of under 20 hyperthyroidism patients plus 17 patients who later progressed to ophthalmopathy. TCR Vbeta CDR3 sequencing of 135 peripheral blood samples (fewer than 45 ophthalmopathy, 75 to 80 hyperthyroidism and roughly 17 progressor patients) is reported in the paper. A discovery cohort of approximately 100 patients, fewer than 50 with Graves' ophthalmopathy and 55 to 60 with stable Graves' hyperthyroidism, was used to find distinguishing TCR V-J signatures. What the study reported, not specific to this receptor: Sample size was not statistically predetermined, and blinding of investigators to group allocation was not performed. Most expanded thyroid clonotypes (frequency above 0.001) were also detected in blood, a finding suggesting that blood repertoires may reflect thyroid immune responses. A 13 V-J signature model separated ophthalmopathy from stable hyperthyroidism, with around 91% sensitivity and about 81% specificity in cross-validation and 80%/75% in testing. In validation, the model predicted progression to ophthalmopathy a median of 6.5 months before onset, with 65% to 71% sensitivity and almost 75% specificity.

Stable Graves' hyperthyroidism was defined as the absence of progression to ophthalmopathy over 18 months of follow-up. Hyperthyroidism patients were newly diagnosed, had a disease duration of under 2 months, and were aged 18 to 65 years. Exclusion was applied to patients with uncontrolled infections, other autoimmune diseases, pregnancy or lactation. Clinical symptoms, serum thyroxine and TRAb, thyroid ultrasound, and orbital computed tomography formed the basis for the diagnoses. PBMCs were isolated from more than 8 ml of fresh peripheral blood by Ficoll-Paque density gradient centrifugation. Total RNA was extracted using Trizol reagent, and RNA quality was assessed on an Agilent 2100 Bioanalyzer. V loses 5 bases, J loses 7 bases, and the germline ends lie 12 bases apart. The cysteine opens and the phenylalanine closes a CDR3 of 13 amino acids. Of all the DNA, just the CDR3 is kept, 39 bases in frame from base 1. According to the germline V gene (reference sequence), CDR1 reads DFQATT and CDR2 reads SNEGSKA.

TCR beta CDR3 regions were amplified from RNA transcripts. The TCR CDR3 was subjected to a first round of RT-PCR using the HTBI primer set and the Qiagen OneStep RT-PCR kit. A second multiplex PCR round built the libraries, followed by size selection and purification. Paired-end sequencing of the libraries was performed with 100 bp reads on an Illumina HiSeq2000. The authors' pipeline ran thus. Raw data were processed with SOAPnuke, discarding reads with adapters, uncalled bases, mean Phred below 15, or no exact constant-primer or identifier match. High-quality paired reads were merged with COPE v1.2.5, and unique nucleotide sequences were defined as clonotypes. Clonotypes were aligned to IMGT TRBV, TRBD and TRBJ reference segments using MiTCR v1.1. The analysis included only V-J combinations with a frequency above 0.0001, which together covered over 98% of the repertoires. A TCS score was defined as the ratio between F50 (clonal expansion) and ExV (chaos), using BLOSUM62-based TCRdist between CDR3 peptides within each V-J. Welch's t-statistics and random forest reduced around 550 V-J features to some 14, which were used in a naive Bayes classifier (R e1071). Thyroid-blood repertoire similarity was quantified with the Morisita-Horn index. TCRdb itself trimmed the public reads at Q25 with fastp, ran MiXCR and retained productive beta chains. Each CDR3 protein appears once, grouped with its most common genes and DNA. TCRdb's processing, not the study's, gives the V and J calls here. The sample includes around 800,000 distinct CDR3 sequences, with roughly 37% observed a single time. Of the sample, around 9.3% falls within the top ten clones.

Remarks on this clonotype: It lacks a known antigen. No quality values exist for individual bases; no much larger clone is one base distant.

The chain employs TRBV20-1 and TRBJ1-6; the D gene is perhaps TRBD1, from 6 matching bases. This TCR was sampled from a man between 18 and 35 years old with Graves' hyperthyroidism. Sequencing was performed on blood. The CDR3 region reads CSALQGGNSPLHF. The DNA sequence is given as TGCAGTGCTTTACAGGGAGGCAATTCACCCCTCCACTTT.